This T cell receptor beta chain was recorded in a study of blood T cell repertoires in COVID-19. The wider study: Collection of acute and convalescent COVID-19 samples took place in the United States, Italy and Spain. T cells, B-cell-depleted T cells, or PBMCs provided the cDNA or gDNA that served as material.

As handled by the study authors: From reference gene primer amplification, estimates of nucleated cell counts were derived. TCRdb keeps only in-frame clones here, not all; method: immunoSEQ multiplex PCR. V and J calls and clone size come straight from that table; D and trimming were deduced from the DNA. The sample carries roughly 150,000 clones, approximately 73% recorded once. Sequences were obtained from peripheral blood. The clonotype comes from a man aged 60 to 75 with acute or convalescent COVID-19.

CDR3 DNA sequence: TGTGCCAGCAGCCCCCCGAAGCACGAGCAGTACTTC. Amino acids: CASSPPKHEQYF. The V gene is TRBV9, the J gene TRBJ2-7; D gene uncertain. V shed 4 bases and J shed 5 bases, with 10 bases lying between them. The V gene's germline CDR1 is SGDLS and CDR2 YYNGEE. The CDR3 loop spans 12 amino acids.